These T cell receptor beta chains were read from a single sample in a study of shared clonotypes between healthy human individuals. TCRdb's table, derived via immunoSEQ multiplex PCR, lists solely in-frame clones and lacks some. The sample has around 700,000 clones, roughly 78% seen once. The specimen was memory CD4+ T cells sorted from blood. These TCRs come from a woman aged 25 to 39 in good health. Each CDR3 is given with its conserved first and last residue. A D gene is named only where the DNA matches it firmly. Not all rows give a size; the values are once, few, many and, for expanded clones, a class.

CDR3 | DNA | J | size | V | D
CASSSQTSNQETQYF | TGCGCCAGCAGCTCCCAGACTAGCAACCAAGAGACCCAGTACTTC | TRBJ2-5 | - | TRBV5-1 | TRBD2
CASSQDSSGGRLDTQYF | TGCGCCAGCAGCCAAGACTCCAGCGGAGGGCGTCTAGATACGCAGTATTTT | TRBJ2-3 | - | TRBV4-1 | -
CASRSPGTGAYEQYF | TGTGCCAGCAGAAGTCCCGGGACAGGGGCCTACGAGCAGTACTTC | TRBJ2-7 | - | TRBV28 | TRBD1
CAWLGHKETQYF | TGTGCCTGGCTAGGCCATAAAGAGACCCAGTACTTC | TRBJ2-5 | - | TRBV30 | -
CASSQGATNTGELFF | TGTGCCAGCTCACAAGGAGCGACGAACACCGGGGAGCTGTTTTTT | TRBJ2-2 | few | TRBV18 | -
CAISSEGLTQPQHF | TGTGCCATCAGTTCAGAAGGACTGACTCAGCCCCAGCATTTT | TRBJ1-5 | - | TRBV10-3 | -
CASSARSTEAFF | TGTGCCAGCAGCGCCAGGAGCACTGAAGCTTTCTTT | TRBJ1-1 | - | TRBV7-9 | -
CASTPGQGINQPQHF | TGTGCCAGCACTCCGGGACAGGGGATCAATCAGCCCCAGCATTTT | TRBJ1-5 | - | TRBV28 | TRBD1
CACSHLNTEAFF | TGTGCCTGCTCACACCTGAACACTGAAGCTTTCTTT | TRBJ1-1 | - | TRBV30 | -
CASSQTTGGETQYF | TGTGCCAGCAGCCAAACGACAGGGGGGGAGACCCAGTACTTC | TRBJ2-5 | - | TRBV14 | TRBD1
CAIRGLAGAGEQYF | TGTGCCATCAGGGGACTAGCGGGAGCTGGCGAGCAGTACTTC | TRBJ2-7 | - | TRBV10-3 | TRBD2
CASSPRESGPSNEKLFF | TGTGCCAGCTCACCAAGAGAGTCCGGACCGAGTAATGAAAAACTGTTTTTT | TRBJ1-4 | - | TRBV18 | -
CATSSTLGLVSSIQYF | TGTGCCACCAGCAGTACCTTGGGACTAGTTTCGTCCATTCAGTACTTC | TRBJ2-4 | few | TRBV15 | TRBD2
CASSPGQRGGYTF | TGTGCCAGCAGTCCCGGCCAGCGGGGTGGCTACACCTTC | TRBJ1-2 | - | TRBV6-6 | -
CASSTRGSNQPQHF | TGTGCCAGCTCGACCCGAGGAAGCAATCAGCCCCAGCATTTT | TRBJ1-5 | - | TRBV18 | -
CASTDDAIGTEAFF | TGCGCCAGCACCGACGACGCGATAGGCACTGAAGCTTTCTTT | TRBJ1-1 | - | TRBV5-1 | -
CASSGRQGEVYEQYF | TGTGCCAGCTCCGGACGACAGGGTGAGGTATACGAGCAGTACTTC | TRBJ2-7 | - | TRBV18 | TRBD1
CASSSPKGKGTDTQYF | TGTGCCAGCAGTTCCCCGAAAGGGAAGGGCACAGATACGCAGTATTTT | TRBJ2-3 | - | TRBV27 | -
CASSFWDATGELFF | TGCGCCAGCAGCTTTTGGGACGCTACCGGGGAGCTGTTTTTT | TRBJ2-2 | - | TRBV5-1 | -
CASSPSWVNQPQHF | TGTGCCAGCAGCCCTTCCTGGGTAAATCAGCCCCAGCATTTT | TRBJ1-5 | few | TRBV6-6 | -
CSVARGTGAYEQYF | TGCAGCGTTGCCCGCGGGACAGGAGCCTACGAGCAGTACTTC | TRBJ2-7 | - | TRBV29-1 | TRBD1
CASSLGPEPSYEQYF | TGTGCCAGCAGCTTAGGTCCAGAGCCCTCCTACGAGCAGTACTTC | TRBJ2-7 | - | TRBV11-2 | -
CASSKGAGSSGELFF | TGTGCCAGCAGCAAGGGGGCGGGGAGCTCCGGGGAGCTGTTTTTT | TRBJ2-2 | - | TRBV7-9 | -
CASRITGDQPQHF | TGTGCCAGCAGGATTACAGGGGATCAGCCCCAGCATTTT | TRBJ1-5 | - | TRBV6-5 | TRBD1
CATSAGRGQGYNEQFF | TGTGCCACCAGCGCAGGGCGGGGACAGGGGTACAATGAGCAGTTCTTC | TRBJ2-1 | - | TRBV15 | TRBD1
CATFRVTRAEAFF | TGTGCCACCTTCAGGGTGACAAGAGCTGAAGCTTTCTTT | TRBJ1-1 | - | TRBV28 | -